A single T cell receptor beta chain is shown here with its context. The data were obtained in a study of cytotoxic CD8 clonotypes in ibrutinib-treated CLL. V shed 7 bases and J 1 base; nucleotides not matched to a gene: 4. The length of the CDR3 is 14 residues. From germline, CDR1 is SQVTM and CDR2 ANQGSEA. Sequencing used immunoSEQ multiplex PCR; TCRdb keeps in-frame clones, though not all of them. Of approximately 120,000 clones in the sample, roughly 57% are singletons; the top ten hold roughly 35%. This material consisted of PBMCs, taken after 24 months of ibrutinib treatment. The clonotype was recovered from a human donor with chronic lymphocytic leukemia. V and J are TRBV29-1 and TRBJ2-5, with TRBD2 matching over 12 bases. The CDR3 DNA reads TGCAGCGCTAGACTAGCGGGGGCCCAAGAGACCCAGTACTTC. Translated: CSARLAGAQETQYF.